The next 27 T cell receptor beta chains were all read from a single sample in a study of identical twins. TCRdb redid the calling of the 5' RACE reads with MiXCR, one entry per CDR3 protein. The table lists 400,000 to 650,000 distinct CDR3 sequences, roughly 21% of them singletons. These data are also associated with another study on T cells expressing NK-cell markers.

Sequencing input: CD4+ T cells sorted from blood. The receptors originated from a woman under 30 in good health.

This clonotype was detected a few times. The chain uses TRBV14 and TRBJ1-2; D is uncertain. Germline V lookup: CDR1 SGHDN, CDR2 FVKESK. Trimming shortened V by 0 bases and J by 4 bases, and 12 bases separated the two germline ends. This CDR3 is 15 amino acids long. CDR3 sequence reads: CASSQDSRPLYGYTF. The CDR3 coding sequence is TGTGCCAGCAGCCAAGATAGCAGGCCTCTCTATGGCTACACCTTC.

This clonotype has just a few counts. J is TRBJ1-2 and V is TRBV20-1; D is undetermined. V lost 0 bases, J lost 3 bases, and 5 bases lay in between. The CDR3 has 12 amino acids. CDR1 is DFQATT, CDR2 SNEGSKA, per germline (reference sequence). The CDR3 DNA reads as TGCAGTGCTAGAGAGGGGTACTATGGCTACACCTTC. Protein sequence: CSAREGYYGYTF.

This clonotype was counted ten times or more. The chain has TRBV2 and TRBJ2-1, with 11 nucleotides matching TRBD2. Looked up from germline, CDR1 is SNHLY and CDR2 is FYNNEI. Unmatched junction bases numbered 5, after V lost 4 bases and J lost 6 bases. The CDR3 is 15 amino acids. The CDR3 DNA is TGTGCCAGCAGTGCGGCGCTAGCGGGAGGCAATGAGCAGTTCTTC. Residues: CASSAALAGGNEQFF.

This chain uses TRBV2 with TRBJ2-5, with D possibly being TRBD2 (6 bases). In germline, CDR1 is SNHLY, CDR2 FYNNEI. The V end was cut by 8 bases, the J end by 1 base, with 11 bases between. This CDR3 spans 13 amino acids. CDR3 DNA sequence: TGTGCCAGCGACCGGGGGTTCCAAGAGACCCAGTACTTC. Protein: CASDRGFQETQYF.

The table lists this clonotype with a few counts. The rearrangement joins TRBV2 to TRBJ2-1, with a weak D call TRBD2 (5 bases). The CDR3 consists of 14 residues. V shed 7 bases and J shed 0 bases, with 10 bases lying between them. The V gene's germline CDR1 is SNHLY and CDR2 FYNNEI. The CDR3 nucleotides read TGTGCCAGCAAGGATGGGAGCTCCTACAATGAGCAGTTCTTC. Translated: CASKDGSSYNEQFF. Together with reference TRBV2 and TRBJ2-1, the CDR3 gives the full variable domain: EPEVTQTPSHQVTQMGQEVILRCVPISNHLYFYWYRQILGQKVEFLVSFYNNEISEKSEIFDDQFSVERPDGSNFTLKIRSTKLEDSAMYFCASKDGSSYNEQFFGPGTRLTVL.

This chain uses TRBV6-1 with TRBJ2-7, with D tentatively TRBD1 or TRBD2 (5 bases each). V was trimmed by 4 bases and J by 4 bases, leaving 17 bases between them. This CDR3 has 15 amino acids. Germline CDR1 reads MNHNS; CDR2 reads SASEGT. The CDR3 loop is CASSADRDPAYEQYF. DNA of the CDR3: TGTGCCAGCAGTGCGGACCGGGACCCAGCATACGAGCAGTACTTC.

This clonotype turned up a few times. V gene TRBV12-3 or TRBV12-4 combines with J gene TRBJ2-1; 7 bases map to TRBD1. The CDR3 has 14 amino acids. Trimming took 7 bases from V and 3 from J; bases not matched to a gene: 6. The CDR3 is CASTEGQIYNEQFF. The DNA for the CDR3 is TGTGCCAGCACCGAGGGACAGATCTACAATGAGCAGTTCTTC.

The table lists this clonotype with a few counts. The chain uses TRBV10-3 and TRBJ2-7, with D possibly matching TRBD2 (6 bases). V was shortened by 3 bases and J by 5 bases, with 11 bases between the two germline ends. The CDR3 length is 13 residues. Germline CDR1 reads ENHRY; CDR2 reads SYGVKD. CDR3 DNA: TGTGCCATCAGTGATCGGGGGACCGACGAGCAGTACTTC. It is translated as CAISDRGTDEQYF.

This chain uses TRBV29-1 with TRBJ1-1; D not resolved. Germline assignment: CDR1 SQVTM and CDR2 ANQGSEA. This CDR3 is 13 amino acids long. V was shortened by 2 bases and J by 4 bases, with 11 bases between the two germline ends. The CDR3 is CSVEKGETTEAFF. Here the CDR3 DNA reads TGCAGCGTTGAAAAGGGAGAGACCACTGAAGCTTTCTTT.

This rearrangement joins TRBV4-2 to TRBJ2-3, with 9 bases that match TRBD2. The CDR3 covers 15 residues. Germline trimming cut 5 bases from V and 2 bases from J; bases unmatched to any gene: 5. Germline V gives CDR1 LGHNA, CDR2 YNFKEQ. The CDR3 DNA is TGTGCCAGCAGCATTGCGGGGGGGACCACAGATACGCAGTATTTT. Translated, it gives CASSIAGGTTDTQYF.

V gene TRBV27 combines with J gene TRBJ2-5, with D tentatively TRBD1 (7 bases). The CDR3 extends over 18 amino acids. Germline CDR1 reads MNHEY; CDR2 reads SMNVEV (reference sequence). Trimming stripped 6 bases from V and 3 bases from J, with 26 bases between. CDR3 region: CASRYRQGGGNGKETQYF. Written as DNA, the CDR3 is TGTGCCAGCAGATACCGACAGGGAGGTGGGAATGGGAAAGAGACCCAGTACTTC.

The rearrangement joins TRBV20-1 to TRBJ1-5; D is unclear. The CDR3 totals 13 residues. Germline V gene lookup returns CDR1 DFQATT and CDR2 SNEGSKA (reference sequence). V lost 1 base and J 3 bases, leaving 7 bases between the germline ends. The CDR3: CSARVAVNQPQHF. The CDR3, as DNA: TGCAGTGCTAGAGTCGCAGTCAATCAGCCCCAGCATTTT.

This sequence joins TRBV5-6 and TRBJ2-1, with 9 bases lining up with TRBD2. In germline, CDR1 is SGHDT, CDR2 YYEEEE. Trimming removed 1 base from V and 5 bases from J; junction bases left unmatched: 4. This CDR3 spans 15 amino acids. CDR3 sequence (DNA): TGTGCCAGCAGCTTGCGAAGCGGGGGGCACAATGAGCAGTTCTTC. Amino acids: CASSLRSGGHNEQFF.

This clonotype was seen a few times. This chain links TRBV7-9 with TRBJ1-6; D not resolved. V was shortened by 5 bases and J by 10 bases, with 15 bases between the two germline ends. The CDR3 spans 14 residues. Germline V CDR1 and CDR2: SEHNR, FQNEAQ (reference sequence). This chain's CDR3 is CASSTGRDGSPLHF. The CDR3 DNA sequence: TGTGCCAGCAGCACCGGAAGGGATGGCTCACCCCTCCACTTT.

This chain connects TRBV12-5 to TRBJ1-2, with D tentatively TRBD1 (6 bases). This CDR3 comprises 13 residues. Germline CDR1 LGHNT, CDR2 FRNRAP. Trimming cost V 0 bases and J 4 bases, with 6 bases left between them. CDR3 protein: CASGLVGGYGYTF. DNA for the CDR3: TGTGCTAGTGGTTTGGTAGGGGGCTATGGCTACACCTTC.

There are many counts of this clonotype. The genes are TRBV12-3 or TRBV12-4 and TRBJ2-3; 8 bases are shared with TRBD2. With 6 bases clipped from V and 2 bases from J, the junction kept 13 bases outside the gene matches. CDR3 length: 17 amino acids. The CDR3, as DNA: TGTGCCAGCAGCCTTGGGTTAGCGGGGCTAAACACAGATACGCAGTATTTT. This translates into CASSLGLAGLNTDTQYF.

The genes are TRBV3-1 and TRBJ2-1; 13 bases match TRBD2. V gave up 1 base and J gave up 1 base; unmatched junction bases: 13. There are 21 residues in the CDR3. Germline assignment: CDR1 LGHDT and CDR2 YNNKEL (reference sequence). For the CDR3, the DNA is TGTGCCAGCAGCCAAGGTACTAGCGGGAGGGCCAAAACGGTGTCCTACAATGAGCAGTTCTTC. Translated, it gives CASSQGTSGRAKTVSYNEQFF.

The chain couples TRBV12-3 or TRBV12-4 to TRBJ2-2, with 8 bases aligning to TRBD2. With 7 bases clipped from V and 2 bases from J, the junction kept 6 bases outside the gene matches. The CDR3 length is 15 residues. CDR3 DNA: TGTGCCAGCACTAGCGGGCCTTTTAACACCGGGGAGCTGTTTTTT. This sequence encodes CASTSGPFNTGELFF.

The CDR3 reads CASSPDREQYF. In DNA form, the CDR3 reads TGTGCCAGCTCACCAGACCGGGAGCAGTACTTC. This rearrangement joins TRBV18 to TRBJ2-7; D is ambiguous. The CDR3 is 11 amino acids. V lost 2 bases to trimming and J lost 7 bases, with 6 bases between them. Germline values: CDR1 KGHSH, CDR2 LQKENI.

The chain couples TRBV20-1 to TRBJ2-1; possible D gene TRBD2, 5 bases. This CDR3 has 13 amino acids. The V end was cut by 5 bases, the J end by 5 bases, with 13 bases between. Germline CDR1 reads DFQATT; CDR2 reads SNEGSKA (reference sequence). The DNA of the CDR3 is TGCAGTGCTGCTCCGGCAGCGGACAATGAGCAGTTCTTC. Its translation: CSAAPAADNEQFF.

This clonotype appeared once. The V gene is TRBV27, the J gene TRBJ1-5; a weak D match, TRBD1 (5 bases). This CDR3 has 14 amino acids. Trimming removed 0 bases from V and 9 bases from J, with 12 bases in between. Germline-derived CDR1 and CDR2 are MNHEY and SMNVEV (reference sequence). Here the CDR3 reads CASSLSSGYRPQHF. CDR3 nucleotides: TGTGCCAGCAGTTTATCGTCAGGGTACAGGCCCCAGCATTTT.

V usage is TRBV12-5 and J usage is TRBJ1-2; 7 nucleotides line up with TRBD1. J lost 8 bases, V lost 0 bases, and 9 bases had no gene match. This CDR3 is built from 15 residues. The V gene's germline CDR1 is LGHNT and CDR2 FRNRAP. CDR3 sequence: CASGLVLGQFGGYTF. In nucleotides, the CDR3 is TGTGCTAGTGGTTTGGTACTGGGACAGTTCGGGGGCTACACCTTC.

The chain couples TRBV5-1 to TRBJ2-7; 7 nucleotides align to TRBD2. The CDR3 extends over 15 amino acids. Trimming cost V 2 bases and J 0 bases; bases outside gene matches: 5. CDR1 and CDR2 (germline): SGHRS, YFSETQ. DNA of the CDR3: TGCGCCAGCAGCTTTGGGAGGGTAAGCTCCTACGAGCAGTACTTC. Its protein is CASSFGRVSSYEQYF.

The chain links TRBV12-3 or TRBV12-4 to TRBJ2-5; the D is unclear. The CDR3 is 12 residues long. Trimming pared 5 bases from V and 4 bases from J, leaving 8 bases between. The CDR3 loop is CASSHNRETQYF. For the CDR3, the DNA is TGTGCCAGCAGTCATAACCGAGAGACCCAGTACTTC.

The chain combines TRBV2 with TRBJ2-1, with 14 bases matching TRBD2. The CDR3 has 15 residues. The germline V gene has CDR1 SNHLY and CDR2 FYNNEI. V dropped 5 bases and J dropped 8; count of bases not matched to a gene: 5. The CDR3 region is CASSPGLAGVYEQFF. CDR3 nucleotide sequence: TGTGCCAGCAGTCCGGGACTAGCGGGAGTCTATGAGCAGTTCTTC.

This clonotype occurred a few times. CDR3 protein: CAINPGLTTGELFF. The CDR3 nucleotides read TGTGCCATCAACCCCGGGTTGACCACCGGGGAGCTGTTTTTT. The chain employs TRBV10-3 and TRBJ2-2; D uncertain. This CDR3 is 14 amino acids long. The germline CDR1 and CDR2 sequences are ENHRY and SYGVKD. The germline V and J ends were trimmed by 7 bases and 4 bases, with 13 bases remaining between them.

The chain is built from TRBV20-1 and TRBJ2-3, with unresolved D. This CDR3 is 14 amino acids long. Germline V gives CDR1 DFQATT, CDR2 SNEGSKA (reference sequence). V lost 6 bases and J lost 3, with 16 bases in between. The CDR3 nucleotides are TGCAGTGCCCAAGGCTGGGCTAGGACAGATACGCAGTATTTT. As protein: CSAQGWARTDTQYF.